The 32 T cell receptor beta chains reported below all come from one sample, sequenced in a study of T cells in Graves' hyperthyroidism and ophthalmopathy (dated by TCRdb to about 2019). The library was prepared using multiplex PCR. Sequencing was carried out with an Illumina HiSeq 2000. The TCR beta CDR3 regions were amplified from the RNA transcripts. The TCR CDR3 was subjected to a first round of RT-PCR using the HTBI primer set and the Qiagen OneStep RT-PCR kit. TCRdb reanalyzed the raw reads on its own, using fastp at Q25 for trimming and MiXCR for clone calling, and kept in-frame beta chains. Identical CDR3 protein sequences are pooled into one entry, listed with their most common genes and DNA. A total of about 360,000 distinct CDR3 sequences appear in this sample, around a sixth of them only once. The ten largest clones take up around 30% of the sample. The sample consisted of blood. The receptors here all came from a woman younger than 30 with Graves' hyperthyroidism that later progressed to Graves' ophthalmopathy.

The V call is TRBV28, the J call TRBJ1-2; D unclear. The CDR3 is 16 residues long. Per germline, CDR1 MDHEN and CDR2 SYDVKM. V gave up 4 bases and J gave up 6 bases, with 21 bases separating them. CDR3 sequence reads: CASSWTLLRSSHGYTF. The DNA of the CDR3 is TGTGCCAGCAGTTGGACCCTCTTGCGCAGTTCTCATGGCTACACCTTC.

As for this clonotype: A much larger clone lies a single base off, so this may be a read error. The genes are TRBV6-2 or TRBV6-3 and TRBJ2-3, with a tentative D call TRBD1 (5 bases). This CDR3 contains 12 residues. The V end lost 6 bases, the J end lost 11 bases, and 15 bases lay between the germline ends. In germline, CDR1 is MNHEY, CDR2 SVGEGT. The CDR3: CASSFLRALQYF. In DNA, the CDR3 is TGTGCCAGCAGCTTTCTCAGGGCATTGCAGTATTTT.

This clonotype was counted ten times or more. V and J are TRBV28 and TRBJ2-1, with D perhaps TRBD1 or TRBD2 (5 bases each). This CDR3 is 16 amino acids long. Deletions cut 3 bases from V and 4 bases from J, with 16 bases between. The germline V gene has CDR1 MDHEN and CDR2 SYDVKM. CDR3 DNA sequence: TGTGCCAGCAGTTTGTCCCAGCAGGGACCTTACAATGAGCAGTTCTTC. It specifies CASSLSQQGPYNEQFF.

This chain connects TRBV5-4 to TRBJ2-5; 9 nucleotides align to TRBD1. CDR1 and CDR2 from the germline V gene are SGHNT and YYREEE (reference sequence). This CDR3 spans 14 amino acids. J lost 3 bases, V lost 4 bases, and 4 bases had no gene match. The DNA for the CDR3 is TGTGCCAGCAGCAAGGACAGGGGTGAAGAGACCCAGTACTTC. It codes for CASSKDRGEETQYF. Full variable domain (missing parts from reference TRBV5-4 and TRBJ2-5): ETGVTQSPTHLIKTRGQQVTLRCSSQSGHNTVSWYQQALGQGPQFIFQYYREEENGRGNFPPRFSGLQFPNYSSELNVNALELDDSALYLCASSKDRGEETQYFGPGTRLLVL.

This clonotype was observed at least ten times. The chain couples TRBV6-1 to TRBJ1-1, with D perhaps matching TRBD1 (5 bases). The V end lost 7 bases, the J end lost 1 base, and 13 bases lay between the germline ends. Germline V lookup: CDR1 MNHNS, CDR2 SASEGT. The CDR3 spans 14 residues. The CDR3 here is CASKPGTANTEAFF. CDR3 nucleotide sequence: TGTGCCAGCAAACCAGGGACGGCGAACACTGAAGCTTTCTTT.

This clonotype was counted at least ten times. The chain joins TRBV7-9 to TRBJ2-7; maybe TRBD2 (6 bases). CDR1 and CDR2 from the germline V gene are SEHNR and FQNEAQ (reference sequence). This CDR3 region has 15 residues. V lost 3 bases and J 3 bases, leaving 15 bases between the germline ends. The CDR3 DNA reads as TGTGCCAGCAGCTTTCGGGGGAGGCCTATCTACGAGCAGTACTTC. This codes for CASSFRGRPIYEQYF.

This clonotype was observed at least ten times. The chain carries TRBV7-2 and TRBJ2-7; D unclear. Germline V gives CDR1 SGHTA, CDR2 FQGNSA. Between the trimmed V and J ends, which lost 1 base and 0 bases, there was a span of 10 bases. This CDR3 is 15 amino acids long. Here the CDR3 reads CASSLGLKTSYEQYF. The CDR3 region has the DNA TGTGCCAGCAGCTTAGGGCTAAAGACCTCCTACGAGCAGTACTTC.

In this sample, this clonotype turned up many times. The J gene is TRBJ1-2, the V gene TRBV30; D is possibly TRBD1 (5 bases). V was trimmed by 4 bases and J by 13 bases, leaving 19 bases between them. The germline gives CDR1 GTSNPN, CDR2 SVGIG (reference sequence). This CDR3 region has 12 residues. The chain's CDR3 is CAWTVGPGGVTF. CDR3 sequence (DNA): TGTGCCTGGACCGTAGGGCCCGGAGGGGTCACCTTC.

This clonotype has ten or more counts. The chain is built from TRBV27 and TRBJ2-7, with TRBD2 identical over 16 bases. J gave up 6 bases and V 5 bases, and 4 bases lay outside the gene matches. The CDR3 is 15 residues long. Looked up from germline, CDR1 is MNHEY and CDR2 is SMNVEV (reference sequence). In nucleotides, the CDR3 is TGTGCCAGCAGTCCGGGGACTAGCGGGAGGGGCGAGCAGTACTTC. This gives the protein CASSPGTSGRGEQYF.

This clonotype was picked up many times. This chain joins TRBV27 and TRBJ2-1; TRBD2 aligns across 7 bases. V lost 0 bases to trimming and J lost 3 bases; unmatched junction nucleotides: 5. The CDR3 contains 16 residues. Germline V gene data show CDR1 as MNHEY and CDR2 as SMNVEV (reference sequence). The CDR3 region is CASSLSTSSDYNEQFF. CDR3 in DNA: TGTGCCAGCAGTTTATCGACTAGCTCAGACTACAATGAGCAGTTCTTC.

In this sample, this clonotype turned up many times. The chain carries TRBV6-1 and TRBJ2-1, with 11 nucleotides matching TRBD1. After removal of 7 bases from V and 4 bases from J, the junction contained 6 bases not matched to a gene. The CDR3 contains 15 residues. Germline loops: CDR1 MNHNS, CDR2 SASEGT. CDR3 nucleotides: TGTGCCAGCAAGGAAGGGACAGGGGGGTACAATGAGCAGTTCTTC. This sequence encodes CASKEGTGGYNEQFF.

This clonotype was observed many times. The V call is TRBV7-8, the J call TRBJ2-1; 8 nucleotides align to TRBD2. V lost 2 bases, J lost 7 bases, and 7 bases stayed unmatched. From germline, CDR1 is SGHVS and CDR2 FQNEAQ. The length of the CDR3 is 15 residues. The chain's CDR3 is CASSLLAGSGNEQFF. The CDR3 nucleotides are TGTGCCAGCAGCTTATTAGCGGGGAGTGGAAATGAGCAGTTCTTC.

This clonotype was counted ten times or more. The V gene is TRBV11-2, the J gene TRBJ1-5; D is unclear. Germline V gene data show CDR1 as SGHAT and CDR2 as FQNNGV. Trimming stripped 4 bases from V and 3 bases from J, with 10 bases between. The CDR3 has 14 amino acids. Written as DNA, the CDR3 is TGTGCCAGCAGCTCGGACGGGTTCAATCAGCCCCAGCATTTT. Protein sequence: CASSSDGFNQPQHF.

This clonotype was observed a handful of times. The CDR3 reads CATSDLNKGLSTGELFF. The CDR3 DNA reads as TGTGCCACCAGTGATTTGAATAAGGGACTCAGCACCGGGGAGCTGTTTTTT. The chain uses TRBV24-1 and TRBJ2-2; possibly TRBD2 for D (6 bases). Germline CDR1 reads KGHDR; CDR2 reads SFDVKD. The CDR3 is made up of 17 amino acids. Trimming removed 0 bases at V and 4 bases at J, with 14 bases between.

Many counts were recorded for this clonotype. This chain connects TRBV7-9 to TRBJ2-3; no clear D gene. The CDR3 is 14 residues long. The V end was cut by 5 bases, the J end by 0 bases, with 9 bases between. Germline assignment: CDR1 SEHNR and CDR2 FQNEAQ (reference sequence). CDR3 protein: CASSHLLSTDTQYF. CDR3 nucleotides: TGTGCCAGCAGCCACCTTCTCAGCACAGATACGCAGTATTTT.

The chain employs TRBV4-1 and TRBJ2-1; D may match TRBD1 or TRBD2 (5 bases each). The germline V gene has CDR1 MGHRA and CDR2 YSYEKL. The CDR3 totals 17 residues. Trimming took off 1 base at V and 4 bases at J, with 17 bases between the two ends. The CDR3 loop is CASSQAGEGVHYNEQFF. For the CDR3, the DNA is TGCGCCAGCAGCCAAGCCGGGGAAGGGGTCCATTACAATGAGCAGTTCTTC.

This clonotype has more than one count but fewer than ten. The chain recombines TRBV10-3 with TRBJ2-2, with D possibly matching TRBD2 (5 bases). The V gene's germline CDR1 is ENHRY and CDR2 SYGVKD. V was shortened by 3 bases and J by 4 bases, with 18 bases between the two germline ends. The CDR3 consists of 17 residues. CDR3 DNA: TGTGCCATCAGTGATCCTACTGGTAGCGAATTCACCGGGGAGCTGTTTTTT. Translating it yields CAISDPTGSEFTGELFF.

This clonotype was picked up many times. This sequence joins TRBV27 and TRBJ2-1; possible D gene TRBD2, 5 bases. Germline CDR1 is MNHEY and CDR2 is SMNVEV (reference sequence). Trimming pared 2 bases from V and 0 bases from J, leaving 17 bases between. The CDR3 contains 18 residues. The CDR3 DNA is TGTGCCAGCAGTTTAAACCCCCTGGCGGGTAGCTCCTACAATGAGCAGTTCTTC. It is translated as CASSLNPLAGSSYNEQFF.

In this sample, this clonotype turned up many times. The chain has TRBV29-1 and TRBJ2-5; D may be TRBD2 (6 bases). This CDR3 has 20 residues. Deletions cut 4 bases from V and 2 bases from J, with 32 bases between. CDR1 is SQVTM, CDR2 ANQGSEA, per germline. CDR3 nucleotides: TGCAGCGTTGGGGGCCTGCCGGAGCCGGGAGTCACAGTTGATCAAGAGACCCAGTACTTC. It specifies CSVGGLPEPGVTVDQETQYF. Supplemented by reference TRBV29-1 and TRBJ2-5, the full variable domain reads SAVISQKPSRDICQRGTSLTIQCQVDSQVTMMFWYRQQPGQSLTLIATANQGSEATYESGFVIDKFPISRPNLTFSTLTVSNMSPEDSSIYLCSVGGLPEPGVTVDQETQYFGPGTRLLVL.

In this sample, this clonotype turned up many times. The rearrangement uses TRBV24-1 and TRBJ2-1; the match to TRBD2 covers 9 bases. The CDR3 totals 15 residues. Germline loops: CDR1 KGHDR, CDR2 SFDVKD. With 5 bases clipped from V and 7 bases from J, the junction kept 8 bases outside the gene matches. CDR3 loop: CATSVGREGRNEQFF. CDR3 bases: TGTGCCACCAGTGTTGGGCGGGAGGGCAGGAATGAGCAGTTCTTC.

The V gene is TRBV19, the J gene TRBJ2-5; 7 bases are a match to TRBD2. Germline lookup yields CDR1 LNHDA and CDR2 SQIVND (reference sequence). The CDR3 extends over 15 amino acids. V was pared by 4 bases and J by 1 base, with 6 bases of the junction left unmatched. CDR3 DNA: TGTGCCAGTAGTAAATCGGCGGGAGCCCAAGAGACCCAGTACTTC. This codes for CASSKSAGAQETQYF.

This clonotype was recorded at least ten times. This chain joins TRBV28 and TRBJ2-7, with TRBD2 identical over 9 bases. The germline CDR1 and CDR2 sequences are MDHEN and SYDVKM. V lost 7 bases to trimming and J lost 4 bases; unmatched junction nucleotides: 8. The CDR3 has 14 residues. CDR3 loop: CASTDAGGWYEQYF. CDR3 DNA: TGTGCCAGCACAGACGCGGGAGGGTGGTACGAGCAGTACTTC.

In its sample, this clonotype was seen many times. V gene TRBV28 combines with J gene TRBJ2-2, with D possibly matching TRBD1 (6 bases). Per the germline V gene, CDR1 is MDHEN and CDR2 is SYDVKM. The CDR3 totals 15 residues. Trimming pared 2 bases from V and 6 bases from J, leaving 13 bases between. The CDR3 here is CASSLSPGQSGELFF. The DNA of the CDR3 is TGTGCCAGCAGTTTAAGCCCTGGACAGTCCGGGGAGCTGTTTTTT.

Many counts were recorded for this clonotype. The chain joins TRBV20-1 to TRBJ2-2, with a weak D call TRBD2 (5 bases). V was clipped by 6 bases and J by 7 bases, with 27 bases between them. This CDR3 spans 17 amino acids. Germline CDR1 reads DFQATT; CDR2 reads SNEGSKA (reference sequence). In nucleotides, the CDR3 is TGCAGTGCCGCACACCTGGAGACTATGGTTTTAGGCGGGGAGCTGTTTTTT. Protein product: CSAAHLETMVLGGELFF.

This clonotype came up many times. The J gene is TRBJ2-5, the V gene TRBV28, with 14 bases identical to TRBD2. CDR3 size: 15 residues. V trimming: 3 bases; J trimming: 6 bases; junction bases outside the gene matches: 3. Germline V gene sequence: CDR1 MDHEN, CDR2 SYDVKM. CDR3: CASSLGLAGAKTQYF. DNA for the CDR3: TGTGCCAGCAGTTTGGGACTAGCGGGAGCAAAGACCCAGTACTTC.

Points on this clonotype: This may stem from a read error, because a much larger clone lies one nucleotide away. This sequence joins TRBV28 and TRBJ2-7, with D perhaps TRBD1 or TRBD2 (6 bases each). The DNA matches TRBJ2-1 better at its end, which makes the J call doubtful. Germline V lookup: CDR1 MDHEN, CDR2 SYDVKM. CDR3 length: 15 amino acids. The DNA for the CDR3 is TGTGCCAGCACCTCGGGGGCTAGACAGGCCTACGAGCAGTTCTTC. The encoded protein is CASTSGARQAYEQFF.

This clonotype came up many times. The genes are TRBV2 and TRBJ2-1; 13 nucleotides match TRBD2. The V gene's germline CDR1 is SNHLY and CDR2 FYNNEI. V was pared by 8 bases and J by 10 bases, with 5 bases of the junction left unmatched. The CDR3 has 13 amino acids. The CDR3 region is CASGLAGVGEQFF. In nucleotides, the CDR3 is TGTGCCAGCGGACTAGCGGGAGTTGGAGAGCAGTTCTTC.

This clonotype has ten or more counts. The V call is TRBV18, the J call TRBJ2-7; tentative D call: TRBD2 (5 bases). V was clipped by 0 bases and J by 0 bases, with 12 bases between them. This CDR3 is 16 amino acids long. Germline CDR1 reads KGHSH; CDR2 reads LQKENI. CDR3 DNA sequence: TGTGCCAGCTCACCACCAAGGCGGGCTAGCTCCTACGAGCAGTACTTC. It codes for CASSPPRRASSYEQYF.

This clonotype was seen at least ten times. The genes are TRBV28 and TRBJ2-7, with D perhaps TRBD1 (5 bases). V lost 2 bases and J lost 7, with 12 bases in between. This CDR3 contains 13 residues. The germline V gene has CDR1 MDHEN and CDR2 SYDVKM. The chain's CDR3 is CASSLGQGGEQYF. The CDR3 DNA sequence: TGTGCCAGCAGTTTAGGGCAGGGTGGGGAGCAGTACTTC.

This clonotype was recorded at least ten times. The chain is built from TRBV7-8 and TRBJ2-3; D is unresolved. The CDR3 has 12 residues. V lost 6 bases and J 2 bases, leaving 6 bases between the germline ends. CDR1 SGHVS and CDR2 FQNEAQ come from the germline V gene. The CDR3 nucleotides are TGTGCCAGCAGTAGAGCCACAGATACGCAGTATTTT. It specifies CASSRATDTQYF.

This clonotype appeared many times. J is TRBJ2-2 and V is TRBV6-1; 7 nucleotides match TRBD1. The CDR3 loop spans 14 amino acids. The V gene's germline CDR1 is MNHNS and CDR2 SASEGT. Losses at the gene ends were 6 bases for V and 6 bases for J; bases not matched to a gene: 7. CDR3 coding DNA: TGTGCCAGCAGAAACAGGGGAGTGGCCGGGGAGCTGTTTTTT. Protein sequence: CASRNRGVAGELFF.

A remark on this clonotype: Sequence at one end of the junction differs from germline and may be a read error. The chain carries TRBV28 and TRBJ1-2; 8 bases fit TRBD1. The CDR3 sequence is 15 residues long. Germline CDR1 reads MDHEN; CDR2 reads SYDVKM. The CDR3 is CASSQDSGGRYGYTF. In DNA, the CDR3 is TGCGCCAGCAGCCAAGATTCAGGGGGCCGATATGGCTACACCTTC.